The clone carrying this TCR beta chain occurred a few times. The antigen is not known. Then a second PCR, running roughly 7 to 11 cycles, was carried out with a sample-barcoded 5' primer and a J-beta primer mix. TCRdb analysed the 5' RACE reads with MiXCR anew, one entry per CDR3 protein. The data show approximately 730,000 distinct CDR3 sequences, 40% to 65% seen once. This entry is derived from a study of blood T cells in healthy people across ages. The study's findings and limits: Any conclusive comparison of naive versus antigen-experienced cells was prevented by using unsorted PBMCs.

The germline CDR1 and CDR2 sequences are SEHNR and FQNEAQ (reference sequence). V trimming: 5 bases; J trimming: 4 bases; junction bases outside the gene matches: 9. CDR3 length: 15 amino acids. The chain is built from TRBV7-9 and TRBJ1-2, with 8 bases matching TRBD1. The receptor was derived from an elderly man in good health. The specimen sequenced was blood. CDR3 in amino acids: CASSPGQGKPYGYTF. CDR3 sequence (DNA): TGTGCCAGCAGCCCCGGACAGGGAAAGCCCTATGGCTACACCTTC.